The 2 T cell receptor beta chains reported below all come from one sample, sequenced in a study of cytomegalovirus exposure and HLA in healthy donors. With 60 Vbeta and 13 Jbeta primers, the PCR was carried out. TCRdb keeps only in-frame clones here, not all; method: immunoSEQ multiplex PCR. The sample holds about 240,000 clones, about 86% seen once. Sequenced sample: PBMCs. These receptors were collected from a woman aged 55-69 years in good health and CMV-seropositive.

The CDR3 nucleotides are TGCGCCAGCAGCCAAACATTGGACACCATATATTTT. Protein: CASSQTLDTIYF. The gene calls are TRBV4-1 and TRBJ1-3; D gene ambiguous. From germline, CDR1 is MGHRA and CDR2 YSYEKL. The V end lost 2 bases, the J end lost 8 bases, and 7 bases lay between the germline ends. There are 12 residues in the CDR3.

The rearrangement links TRBV27 to TRBJ2-1; 9 nucleotides line up with TRBD1. V shed 5 bases and J 4 bases; nucleotides not matched to a gene: 6. Per germline, CDR1 MNHEY and CDR2 SMNVEV (reference sequence). The CDR3 loop spans 15 amino acids. The CDR3 is CASSLTGGDYNEQFF. Written as DNA, the CDR3 is TGTGCCAGCAGTCTAACAGGGGGCGATTACAATGAGCAGTTCTTC.